Shown below are 12 T cell receptor beta chains from a single sample sequenced in a study of brain T cells in children with intractable seizures. Stated time point: blood from clinic visit 5 months post-surgery; TSC patient then seizure free. The data were produced by immunoSEQ multiplex PCR, yet TCRdb's version contains in-frame clones alone and is incomplete. The repertoire has hundreds of thousands of clones, 93% of them found once; the top ten carry under 7%. The sample consisted of peripheral blood, taken about 5 months after surgery. The receptors shown here come from a boy in the first two years of life with tuberous sclerosis and intractable seizures.

This chain links TRBV9 with TRBJ2-7; D is perhaps TRBD2 (5 bases). V was shortened by 0 bases and J by 3 bases, with 13 bases between the two germline ends. Germline V lookup: CDR1 SGDLS, CDR2 YYNGEE. The CDR3 sequence is 15 residues long. Written as DNA, the CDR3 is TGTGCCAGCAGCGTAGCCCCGGAGAGGGACTACGAGCAGTACTTC. Protein product: CASSVAPERDYEQYF.

The chain has TRBV3-1 (or the pseudogene TRBV3-2) and TRBJ2-5, with 9 bases that match TRBD2. Trimming at V came to 2 bases and at J to 5 bases, leaving 3 bases not matched to a gene. The CDR3 consists of 14 residues. Per germline, CDR1 LGHDT and CDR2 YNNKEL (reference sequence). The chain's CDR3 is CASSQLTSGETQYF. DNA for the CDR3: TGTGCCAGCAGCCAACTTACTAGCGGGGAGACCCAGTACTTC.

The V gene is TRBV6-5, the J gene TRBJ2-7; the D call may be TRBD1 or TRBD2 (5 bases each). Germline CDR1 is MNHEY and CDR2 is SVGAGI. This CDR3 spans 14 amino acids. V was cut by 2 bases and J by 2 bases, with 10 bases left in between. Here the CDR3 reads CASSYVQGPYEQYF. The CDR3 DNA sequence: TGTGCCAGCAGTTACGTGCAGGGACCCTACGAGCAGTACTTC.

The chain carries TRBV9 and TRBJ2-1, with 7 bases matching TRBD2. This CDR3 comprises 16 residues. After removal of 3 bases from V and 7 bases from J, the junction contained 13 bases not matched to a gene. The V gene's germline CDR1 is SGDLS and CDR2 YYNGEE. DNA for the CDR3: TGTGCCAGCAGCGATAAGGACTCCGGGCGGGGGAATGAGCAGTTCTTC. It encodes CASSDKDSGRGNEQFF.

This chain connects TRBV9 to TRBJ1-1; the D is unclear. The V and J ends lost 3 bases and 6 bases respectively, with 12 bases between them. CDR1 and CDR2 from the germline V gene are SGDLS and YYNGEE. This CDR3 contains 13 residues. The CDR3: CASSAQAFAEAFF. In DNA form, the CDR3 reads TGTGCCAGCAGCGCCCAGGCTTTCGCTGAAGCTTTCTTT.

This clone was recorded once. V usage is TRBV5-6 and J usage is TRBJ2-3; D not certain. V lost 7 bases, J lost 14 bases, and 17 bases lay in between. The CDR3 loop spans 11 amino acids. CDR1 and CDR2 (germline): SGHDT, YYEEEE. CDR3 sequence reads: CASAKGHPWYF. CDR3 DNA sequence: TGTGCCAGCGCCAAGGGTCACCCGTGGTATTTT.

The V and J genes are TRBV7-2 and TRBJ2-7, with a possible D match to TRBD1 (5 bases). V gave up 5 bases and J gave up 3 bases, with 14 bases separating them. Per the germline V gene, CDR1 is SGHTA and CDR2 is FQGNSA. The CDR3 extends over 14 amino acids. The CDR3 sequence: CASSQGLGFYEQYF. The CDR3 DNA reads TGTGCCAGCAGCCAGGGTCTGGGTTTCTACGAGCAGTACTTC.

The genes are TRBV5-4 and TRBJ1-2, with 9 bases lining up with TRBD1. There are 15 residues in the CDR3. Trimming at V came to 0 bases and at J to 4 bases, leaving 4 bases not matched to a gene. CDR1 SGHNT and CDR2 YYREEE come from the germline V gene (reference sequence). The CDR3 loop reads CASSLAGTGSYGYTF. CDR3 nucleotides: TGTGCCAGCAGCTTGGCCGGGACAGGGTCCTATGGCTACACCTTC.

This chain links TRBV5-8 with TRBJ1-2; D possibly corresponds to TRBD1 (6 bases). This CDR3 comprises 12 residues. Trimming left V 2 bases short and J 8 bases short, with 10 bases between. Germline values: CDR1 SGHTS, CDR2 YDEGEE. The DNA of the CDR3 is TGTGCCAGCAGCTTTGGGGGCTTCGGCTACACCTTC. Translation gives CASSFGGFGYTF. Variable domain in full (rest from reference TRBV5-8 and TRBJ1-2): EAGVTQSPTHLIKTRGQQATLRCSPISGHTSVYWYQQALGLGLQFLLWYDEGEERNRGNFPPRFSGRQFPNYSSELNVNALELEDSALYLCASSFGGFGYTFGSGTRLTVV.

This clone has only one observation. DNA of the CDR3: TGTGCCAGAAAAGGGGGCTACACCTTC. Translating it yields CARKGGYTF. The chain uses TRBV27 and TRBJ1-2; no clear D. The CDR3 has 9 amino acids. The V end lost 9 bases, the J end lost 8 bases, and 7 bases lay between the germline ends. Germline lookup yields CDR1 MNHEY and CDR2 SMNVEV (reference sequence).

The chain carries TRBV5-4 and TRBJ2-7; 7 bases are a match to TRBD2. CDR1 and CDR2 (germline): SGHNT, YYREEE (reference sequence). The CDR3 totals 16 residues. Trimming removed 1 base from V and 4 bases from J; junction bases left unmatched: 11. The CDR3 nucleotides read TGTGCCAGCAGCTTGTTTCCCCGCGGGGGAGAGTACGAGCAGTACTTC. Amino acid sequence: CASSLFPRGGEYEQYF.

This clone was seen only once. This rearrangement joins TRBV11-2 to TRBJ2-5; no firm D call. The V and J ends lost 2 bases and 7 bases respectively, with 23 bases between them. This CDR3 is built from 17 residues. In germline, CDR1 is SGHAT, CDR2 FQNNGV. CDR3 sequence reads: CASSLIFLGYLTGTQYF. The CDR3, as DNA: TGTGCCAGCAGCTTAATTTTTCTGGGGTATCTAACGGGGACCCAGTACTTC.